This TCR beta chain was found in a study of blood T cell repertoires in COVID-19. About the research overall: T cells, B-cell-depleted T cells, or PBMCs provided the cDNA or gDNA that served as material.

Methods used by the authors: Estimated nucleated cell counts came from reference gene primer amplification. Clones were sequenced by immunoSEQ multiplex PCR, and TCRdb holds only the in-frame ones, with some missing. The DNA gave D and trimming, while V, J and clone size come from that table. In the table there are 35,000 to 50,000 clones, almost 90% of which are singletons. This clone ranks as medium-sized. Trimming pared 0 bases from V and 2 bases from J, leaving 10 bases between. The CDR3 runs 15 residues. Germline-derived CDR1 and CDR2 are KGHSH and LQKENI. This chain uses TRBV18 with TRBJ1-2, with unresolved D. This sequence originates from a man aged 50 to 60 with active COVID-19. The source material was peripheral blood. This CDR3 reads CASSPPTTSNYGYTF. The CDR3 bases are TGTGCCAGCTCACCACCCACGACAAGCAACTATGGCTACACCTTC.